These T cell receptor beta chains were read from a single sample in a study of T cell responses to AZD1222 COVID-19 vaccine. Assay used: immunoSEQ multiplex PCR; TCRdb lists only in-frame clones, some missing. In the table there are 150,000 or so clones, around nine tenths of which are singletons. The specimen comprised peripheral blood, sampled on day 0 of AZD1222 vaccination. These receptors all stem from an adult in good health. The CDR3 runs from the conserved cysteine through the conserved F or W.

j_gene | v_gene | CDR3aa
TRBJ2-2 | TRBV5-1 | CASQHSETGATGELFF
TRBJ2-5 | TRBV7-8 | CASSSDRVRETQYF
TRBJ2-7 | TRBV6-5 | CASSRDRVSYEQYF
TRBJ1-5 | TRBV7-9 | CASSLGQGNSNQPQHF
TRBJ1-1 | TRBV23-1 | CASSQPRGGLPRTEAFF
TRBJ2-7 | TRBV5-1 | CASSLDWFNEQYF
TRBJ1-2 | TRBV19 | CASSISDGYTF
TRBJ1-1 | TRBV29-1 | CSVEGGIREAFF
TRBJ1-2 | TRBV6-5 | CATKGTGGNNYGYTF
TRBJ1-4 | TRBV27 | CASSLSPTTNEKLFF
TRBJ1-1 | TRBV7-8 | CASSQGTVMNTEAFF
TRBJ1-5 | TRBV2 | CASGEGISNQPQHF
TRBJ1-2 | TRBV6-5 | CASRGGFSLGYTF
TRBJ1-2 | TRBV15 | CATSRESNREGYTF
TRBJ1-5 | TRBV27 | CASSPGAGTVEPQHF
TRBJ1-1 | TRBV6-5 | CASSLGMGGYTEAFF
TRBJ1-4 | TRBV21-1 | CASSKALGWWTVEEKLFF
TRBJ1-3 | TRBV18 | CASSPDRADTIYF
TRBJ1-1 | TRBV5-1 | CASTKTGSTEAFF
TRBJ2-7 | TRBV19 | CASSIDVGIEQYF
TRBJ2-7 | TRBV4-1 | CASSQRIPGQGAREQYF
TRBJ1-2 | TRBV24-1 | CATSDPGGSYTF
TRBJ2-1 | TRBV27 | CASSLGAGTGFNEQFF
TRBJ1-2 | TRBV7-9 | CASSLGRTDNYGYTF
TRBJ2-5 | TRBV25-1 | CASSDPARWVAQYF
TRBJ2-7 | TRBV27 | CASSDRERAYEQYF
TRBJ2-7 | TRBV28 | CASTGTHQRYEQYF
TRBJ2-2 | TRBV11-3 | CASSLDRGNTGELFF
TRBJ1-5 | TRBV4-1 | CASSQGVGWQPQHF